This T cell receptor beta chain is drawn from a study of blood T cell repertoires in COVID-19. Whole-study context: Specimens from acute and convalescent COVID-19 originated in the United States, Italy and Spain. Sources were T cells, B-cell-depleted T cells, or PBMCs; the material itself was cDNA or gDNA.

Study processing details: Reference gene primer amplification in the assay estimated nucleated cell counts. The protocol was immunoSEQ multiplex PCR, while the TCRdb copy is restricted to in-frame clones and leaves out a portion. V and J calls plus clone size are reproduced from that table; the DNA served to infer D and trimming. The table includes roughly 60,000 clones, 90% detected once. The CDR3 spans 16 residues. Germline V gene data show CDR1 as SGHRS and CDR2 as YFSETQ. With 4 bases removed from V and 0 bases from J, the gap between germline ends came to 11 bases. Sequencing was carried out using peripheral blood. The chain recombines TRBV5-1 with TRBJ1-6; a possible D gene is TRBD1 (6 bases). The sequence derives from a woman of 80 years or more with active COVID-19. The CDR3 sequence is CASSPQGNSYNSPLHF. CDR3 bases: TGCGCCAGCAGCCCACAGGGAAACTCCTATAATTCACCCCTCCACTTT. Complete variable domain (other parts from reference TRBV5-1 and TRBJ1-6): KAGVTQTPRYLIKTRGQQVTLSCSPISGHRSVSWYQQTPGQGLQFLFEYFSETQRNKGNFPGRFSGRQFSNSRSEMNVSTLELGDSALYLCASSPQGNSYNSPLHFGNGTRLTVT.